This T cell receptor (beta chain) came from a study of cytomegalovirus exposure and HLA in healthy donors. About the research overall: HLA-typed donors were the source of tens of millions of unique TCRs, which an early data release held.

The CDR3 contains 14 residues. The germline CDR1 and CDR2 sequences are MNHNS and SASEGT. Trimming pared 6 bases from V and 5 bases from J, leaving 16 bases between. Study-wide points: A later analysis linked a missense variant in DCLRE1C to the trimming of TCR beta V and J genes. It was in a later analysis that TCR association rates were seen to vary by HLA locus, highest for DRB1 and lowest for HLA-C. Per a later analysis, HLA-associated TCR beta chains showed more clonal expansion than other, equally common TCR beta chains.

The PCR used 60 Vbeta and 13 Jbeta primers. Sequencing was performed with immunoSEQ multiplex PCR; in TCRdb, only in-frame clones are kept and a portion is missing. The sample lists about 89,000 clones; approximately 76% were seen once. To note about this clone: Its antigen is undetermined.

The chain is built from TRBV6-1 and TRBJ2-5; no firm D call. The source of this sequence is a man aged 25-45 years in good health and CMV-seropositive. Sample: PBMCs. Written as DNA, the CDR3 is TGTGCCAGCAGCCGCGAGCTCCAATTTGAGACCCAGTACTTC. Its translation: CASSRELQFETQYF.